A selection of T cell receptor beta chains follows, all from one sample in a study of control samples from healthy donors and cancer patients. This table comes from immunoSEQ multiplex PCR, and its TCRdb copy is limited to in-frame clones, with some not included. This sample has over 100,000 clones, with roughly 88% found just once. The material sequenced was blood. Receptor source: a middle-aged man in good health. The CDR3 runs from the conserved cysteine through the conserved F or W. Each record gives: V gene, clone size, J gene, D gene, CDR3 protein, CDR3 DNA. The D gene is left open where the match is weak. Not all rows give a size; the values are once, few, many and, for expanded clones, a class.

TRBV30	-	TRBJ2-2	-	CAWTGLTNTGELFF	TGTGCCTGGACGGGACTGACGAACACCGGGGAGCTGTTTTTT
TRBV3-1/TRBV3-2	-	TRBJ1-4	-	CASSQDARREKLFF	TGTGCCAGCAGCCAAGATGCCCGCCGAGAAAAACTGTTTTTT
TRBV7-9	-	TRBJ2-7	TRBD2	CASSREGGNSYEQYF	TGTGCCAGCAGCCGGGAGGGGGGGAACTCCTACGAGCAGTACTTC
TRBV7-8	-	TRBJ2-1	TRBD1	CASSWGQNNEQFF	TGTGCCAGCAGTTGGGGACAGAACAATGAGCAGTTCTTC
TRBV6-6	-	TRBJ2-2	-	CASSYSQGEVGELFF	TGTGCCAGCAGTTACTCTCAGGGGGAGGTCGGGGAGCTGTTTTTT
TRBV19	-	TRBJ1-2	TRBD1	CASETVQGMSGYTF	TGTGCCAGTGAGACTGTACAGGGGATGAGTGGCTACACCTTC
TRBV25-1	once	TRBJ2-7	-	CASSDIRYEQYF	TGTGCCAGCAGTGATATCCGGTACGAGCAGTACTTC
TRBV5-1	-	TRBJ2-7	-	CASSGLGTYEQYF	TGCGCCAGCAGCGGACTGGGAACCTACGAGCAGTACTTC
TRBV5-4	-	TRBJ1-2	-	CASSDSGGGYGYTF	TGTGCCAGCAGCGACTCGGGGGGCGGCTATGGCTACACCTTC
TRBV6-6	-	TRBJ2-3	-	CASAWPDTQYF	TGTGCCAGCGCATGGCCAGATACGCAGTATTTT
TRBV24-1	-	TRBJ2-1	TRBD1	CATSDPPTGGNEQFF	TGTGCCACCAGTGACCCCCCGACAGGGGGCAATGAGCAGTTCTTC
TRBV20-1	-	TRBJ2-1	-	CSADRYNEQFF	TGCAGTGCCGACAGGTACAATGAGCAGTTCTTC
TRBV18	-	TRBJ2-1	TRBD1	CASSPGTGANEQFF	TGTGCCAGCTCACCAGGGACAGGGGCTAATGAGCAGTTCTTC
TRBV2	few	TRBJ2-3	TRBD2	CASSEGSGSTDTQYF	TGTGCCAGCAGTGAAGGTAGCGGGAGCACAGATACGCAGTATTTT
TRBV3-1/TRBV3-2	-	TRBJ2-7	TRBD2	CASSQAMGRGEQYF	TGTGCCAGCAGCCAAGCTATGGGGAGGGGCGAGCAGTACTTC
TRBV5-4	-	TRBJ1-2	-	CASSLGAGDYYGYTF	TGTGCCAGCAGCTTGGGGGCAGGGGATTACTATGGCTACACCTTC
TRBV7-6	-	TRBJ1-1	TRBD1	CASSIGTENTEAFF	TGTGCCAGCAGCATCGGGACAGAGAACACTGAAGCTTTCTTT
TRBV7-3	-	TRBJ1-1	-	CASSLAQNTEAFF	TGTGCCAGCAGCTTAGCACAGAACACTGAAGCTTTCTTT
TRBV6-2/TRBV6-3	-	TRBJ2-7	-	CASSPEYAREQYF	TGTGCCAGCAGCCCTGAGTATGCACGGGAGCAGTACTTC
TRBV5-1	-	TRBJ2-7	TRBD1	CASSLIQGVPEQYF	TGCGCCAGCAGCTTGATTCAGGGGGTACCCGAGCAGTACTTC
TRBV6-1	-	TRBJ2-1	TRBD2	CASSELAGGYNEQFF	TGTGCCAGCAGTGAACTAGCGGGGGGGTACAATGAGCAGTTCTTC
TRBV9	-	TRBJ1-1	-	CASSVEVNTEAFF	TGTGCCAGCAGCGTAGAGGTGAACACTGAAGCTTTCTTT
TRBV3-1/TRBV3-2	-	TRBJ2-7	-	CASSQGPTDSYEQYF	TGTGCCAGCAGCCAAGGTCCAACCGACAGTTACGAGCAGTACTTC
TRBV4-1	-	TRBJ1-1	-	CASSHADTMNTEAFF	TGCGCCAGCAGCCACGCAGACACCATGAACACTGAAGCTTTCTTT
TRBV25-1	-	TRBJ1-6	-	CASSGALNSPLHF	TGTGCCAGCTCCGGGGCACTTAATTCACCCCTCCACTTT
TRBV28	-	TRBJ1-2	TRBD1	CASSPTGGVTYGYTF	TGTGCCAGCAGCCCGACAGGGGGGGTGACCTATGGCTACACCTTC
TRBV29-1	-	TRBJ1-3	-	CSAPEGSGNTIYF	TGCAGCGCCCCCGAGGGCAGTGGAAACACCATATATTTT
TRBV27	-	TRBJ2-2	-	CASGNRVNTGELFF	TGTGCCTCGGGAAACAGGGTGAACACCGGGGAGCTGTTTTTT
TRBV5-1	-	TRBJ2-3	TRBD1	CASSLLQGENTDTQYF	TGCGCCAGCAGCTTGTTACAGGGGGAAAACACAGATACGCAGTATTTT
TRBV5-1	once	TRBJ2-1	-	CASSAGGTSYNEQFF	TGCGCCAGCAGCGCCGGGGGCACATCCTACAATGAGCAGTTCTTC
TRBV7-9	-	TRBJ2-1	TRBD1	CASSEGQGAEFF	TGTGCCAGCAGCGAGGGACAGGGGGCTGAGTTCTTC
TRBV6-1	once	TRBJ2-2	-	CASSEGPIGNTGELFF	TGTGCCAGCAGTGAAGGGCCAATAGGCAACACCGGGGAGCTGTTTTTT
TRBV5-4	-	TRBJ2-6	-	CASSLGRSSGANVLTF	TGTGCCAGCAGCTTGGGGCGGAGCTCTGGGGCCAACGTCCTGACTTTC
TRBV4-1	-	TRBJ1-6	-	CASSQRTDNSPLHF	TGCGCCAGCAGCCAAAGGACAGATAATTCACCCCTCCACTTT
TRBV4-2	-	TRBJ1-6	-	CASSQDRMLYNSPLHF	TGTGCCAGCAGCCAAGATCGGATGTTGTATAATTCACCCCTCCACTTT
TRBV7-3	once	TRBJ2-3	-	CASSLTGSRGTTDTQYF	TGTGCCAGCAGCTTAACTGGCAGCCGGGGGACCACAGATACGCAGTATTTT
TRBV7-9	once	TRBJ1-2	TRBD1	CASSLQGQGAYGYTF	TGTGCCAGCAGCTTACAGGGACAGGGTGCCTATGGCTACACCTTC
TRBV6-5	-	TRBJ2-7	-	CASSYSIRGPYEQYF	TGTGCCAGCAGTTACTCGATCAGGGGCCCCTACGAGCAGTACTTC
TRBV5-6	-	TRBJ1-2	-	CASSPDQNYGYTF	TGTGCCAGCAGCCCCGACCAAAACTATGGCTACACCTTC
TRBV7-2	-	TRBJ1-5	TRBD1	CASSLTGISNQPQHF	TGTGCCAGCAGCCTGACAGGGATTAGCAATCAGCCCCAGCATTTT
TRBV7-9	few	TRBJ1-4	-	CASSPGRGNEKLFF	TGTGCCAGCAGCCCGGGACGTGGGAATGAAAAACTGTTTTTT
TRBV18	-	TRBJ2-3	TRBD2	CASSSSGGNTDTQYF	TGTGCCAGCTCAAGTAGCGGGGGAAACACAGATACGCAGTATTTT
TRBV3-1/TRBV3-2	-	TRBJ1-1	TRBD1	CASSPTGVMNTEAFF	TGTGCCAGCAGCCCCACAGGGGTTATGAACACTGAAGCTTTCTTT
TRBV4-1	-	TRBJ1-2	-	CASQDGREGGGYTF	TGCGCCAGCCAAGATGGCAGGGAGGGTGGTGGCTACACCTTC
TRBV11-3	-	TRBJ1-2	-	CASSLHYSSYGYTF	TGTGCCAGCAGCCTGCACTACAGTTCCTATGGCTACACCTTC
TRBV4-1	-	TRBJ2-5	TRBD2	CASSLSGGSQETQYF	TGCGCCAGCAGCCTTAGCGGGGGGTCTCAAGAGACCCAGTACTTC
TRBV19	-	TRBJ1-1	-	CATFSTNTEAFF	TGTGCCACCTTTAGCACTAACACTGAAGCTTTCTTT
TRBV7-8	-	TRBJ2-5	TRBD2	CASSLAGTSSGETQYF	TGTGCCAGCAGCTTGGCCGGGACTAGCAGCGGAGAGACCCAGTACTTC
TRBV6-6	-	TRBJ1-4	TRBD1	CASSYRDSPNEKLFF	TGTGCCAGCAGTTACAGGGACAGTCCTAATGAAAAACTGTTTTTT
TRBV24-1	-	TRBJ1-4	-	CATSDLVGTLEKLFF	TGTGCCACCAGTGATTTGGTCGGGACCCTTGAAAAACTGTTTTTT
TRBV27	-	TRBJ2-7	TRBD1	CASSKTGTVYEQYF	TGTGCCAGCAGTAAAACCGGGACAGTCTACGAGCAGTACTTC
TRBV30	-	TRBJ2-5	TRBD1	CAWSVGGQGRETQYF	TGTGCCTGGAGTGTTGGGGGACAGGGCAGGGAGACCCAGTACTTC
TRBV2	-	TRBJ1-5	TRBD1	CASSGGQGAQPQHF	TGTGCCAGCAGTGGAGGACAGGGGGCTCAGCCCCAGCATTTT
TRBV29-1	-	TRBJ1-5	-	CSVGFFRNQPQHF	TGCAGCGTTGGTTTTTTCCGCAATCAGCCCCAGCATTTT
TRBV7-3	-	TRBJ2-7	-	CASSLTERHEQYF	TGTGCCAGCAGCTTAACAGAGCGGCACGAGCAGTACTTC
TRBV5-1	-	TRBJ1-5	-	CASSLDLNQPQHF	TGCGCCAGCAGCTTGGATCTAAATCAGCCCCAGCATTTT
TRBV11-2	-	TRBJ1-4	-	CASSPGGGSTNEKLFF	TGTGCCAGCAGCCCCGGGGGGGGGTCCACTAATGAAAAACTGTTTTTT
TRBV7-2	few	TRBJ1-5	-	CASSRGAGISNQPQHF	TGTGCCAGCAGTCGAGGGGCAGGGATAAGCAATCAGCCCCAGCATTTT
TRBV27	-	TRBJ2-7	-	CASRDFGTSPEQYF	TGTGCCAGCAGGGATTTCGGGACTTCCCCCGAGCAGTACTTC